This T cell receptor beta chain was recorded in a study of technical replicates of blood from a handful of donors. Germline lookup yields CDR1 SGHAT and CDR2 FQNNGV. Trimming took 0 bases from V and 0 from J, leaving 8 bases between them. This CDR3 comprises 15 residues. TCRdb keeps only in-frame clones here, not all; method: immunoSEQ multiplex PCR. The repertoire holds over 70,000 clones, around 96% seen once, with roughly 0.37% in the top ten. The chain has TRBV11-2 and TRBJ1-2; D not certain. This clonotype was obtained from a human donor in good health. Source material: T cells isolated from PBMCs. The chain's CDR3 is CASSLEAVSNYGYTF. Here the CDR3 DNA reads TGTGCCAGCAGCTTAGAGGCGGTGTCTAACTATGGCTACACCTTC.